This T cell receptor beta chain derives from a study of cytomegalovirus exposure and HLA in healthy donors. Study findings and constraints: TCR beta sequences reportedly predicted most subjects' HLA-A and HLA-B alleles accurately. Looking again later, the authors saw that most CMV-associated TCR beta chains seemed HLA-restricted.

The CDR3 extends over 12 amino acids. Germline CDR1 reads SGHDN; CDR2 reads FVKESK. The V end was cut by 6 bases, the J end by 14 bases, with 14 bases between. On this clone itself: Its antigen is not known.

In the PCR, 60 Vbeta and 13 Jbeta primers were used. TCRdb's table, derived via immunoSEQ multiplex PCR, lists solely in-frame clones and lacks some. The repertoire holds approximately 150,000 clones, around 77% seen once, with roughly 1.6% in the top ten. J is TRBJ1-6 and V is TRBV14; no clear D. The sequenced material came from PBMCs. The sequence came from a man aged 40-49 years in good health and CMV-seronegative. CDR3 region: CASSSTVSTLHF. In DNA, the CDR3 is TGTGCCAGCAGTTCCACAGTCTCAACCCTCCACTTT. Based on the CDR3 plus reference TRBV14 and TRBJ1-6, the full variable domain is EAGVTQFPSHSVIEKGQTVTLRCDPISGHDNLYWYRRVMGKEIKFLLHFVKESKQDESGMPNNRFLAERTGGTYSTLKVQPAELEDSGVYFCASSSTVSTLHFGNGTRLTVT.